These 20 T cell receptor beta chains were all obtained from the same sample, sequenced in a study of blood T cell repertoires in COVID-19. Sequencing used immunoSEQ multiplex PCR; TCRdb keeps in-frame clones, though not all of them. The table shows around 190,000 clones, with approximately 91% occurring only once. Sequences were obtained from peripheral blood. The receptors were sampled from a man aged 18 to 35 with active or convalescent COVID-19.

V gene TRBV18 combines with J gene TRBJ1-5; D uncertain. Germline V gene lookup returns CDR1 KGHSH and CDR2 LQKENI. The V end was cut by 4 bases, the J end by 2 bases, with 12 bases between. The CDR3 runs 15 residues. For the CDR3, the DNA is TGTGCCAGCTCACTGACCCCCGAGGGCAATCAGCCCCAGCATTTT. This sequence encodes CASSLTPEGNQPQHF.

The V and J genes are TRBV5-6 and TRBJ1-2; TRBD1 aligns across 7 bases. The CDR3 extends over 16 amino acids. Per germline, CDR1 SGHDT and CDR2 YYEEEE. With 3 bases clipped from V and 0 bases from J, the junction kept 8 bases outside the gene matches. The CDR3: CASSWTRDSANYGYTF. DNA of the CDR3: TGTGCCAGCAGCTGGACGCGGGACAGCGCTAACTATGGCTACACCTTC. The full variable domain, its missing parts supplied by reference TRBV5-6 and TRBJ1-2, is DAGVTQSPTHLIKTRGQQVTLRCSPKSGHDTVSWYQQALGQGPQFIFQYYEEEERQRGNFPDRFSGHQFPNYSSELNVNALLLGDSALYLCASSWTRDSANYGYTFGSGTRLTVV.

This clone was counted only a few times. The rearrangement links TRBV12-3 or TRBV12-4 to TRBJ1-1; D is undetermined. V was clipped by 2 bases and J by 0 bases, with 4 bases between them. The CDR3 runs to 13 residues. CDR3: CASSLTVNTEAFF. DNA of the CDR3: TGTGCCAGCAGTTTAACTGTGAACACTGAAGCTTTCTTT.

The chain carries TRBV6-2 or TRBV6-3 and TRBJ1-6, with TRBD1 matching over 10 bases. The CDR3 spans 14 residues. V dropped 5 bases and J dropped 10; count of bases not matched to a gene: 5. Germline CDR1 and CDR2: MNHEY and SVGEGT. This chain's CDR3 is CASSPGTGVSPLHF. CDR3 coding DNA: TGTGCCAGCAGTCCCGGGACAGGGGTATCACCCCTCCACTTT.

This clone has only one observation. The genes are TRBV5-8 and TRBJ1-1; the D gene is possibly TRBD1 (5 bases). This CDR3 has 12 amino acids. The V gene lost 4 bases and the J gene lost 8 bases, with 12 bases spanning the gap. CDR1 is SGHTS and CDR2 is YDEGEE in the germline V gene. The CDR3 loop reads CASSGRGAEAFF. The DNA for the CDR3 is TGTGCCAGCAGCGGGAGGGGTGCAGAAGCTTTCTTT.

V and J are TRBV6-5 and TRBJ2-1; the D is unclear. Germline values: CDR1 MNHEY, CDR2 SVGAGI. Trimming shortened V by 2 bases and J by 7 bases, and 9 bases separated the two germline ends. The CDR3 is made up of 13 amino acids. The CDR3 spells CASSYSLENEQFF. In nucleotides, the CDR3 is TGTGCCAGCAGTTACAGCCTAGAAAATGAGCAGTTCTTC.

The chain combines TRBV19 with TRBJ1-2; 9 bases map to TRBD1. The CDR3 runs to 14 residues. Germline-derived CDR1 and CDR2 are LNHDA and SQIVND (reference sequence). J lost 7 bases, V lost 6 bases, and 9 bases had no gene match. CDR3 loop: CASSPGQGTRGYTF. Here the CDR3 DNA reads TGTGCCAGTAGCCCGGGACAGGGAACGCGTGGCTACACCTTC.

The rearrangement uses TRBV12-3 or TRBV12-4 and TRBJ1-1; D might be TRBD1 (5 bases). The CDR3 is 13 amino acids. V dropped 6 bases and J dropped 5 bases, with 13 bases sitting between them. The CDR3 spells CASSKTQETEAFF. The CDR3 DNA follows: TGTGCCAGCAGCAAGACACAGGAGACTGAAGCTTTCTTT.

V gene TRBV6-5 combines with J gene TRBJ1-2, with a possible D match to TRBD1 (5 bases). Germline V CDR1 and CDR2: MNHEY, SVGAGI. The CDR3 sequence is 14 residues long. The V and J ends lost 10 bases and 5 bases respectively, with 20 bases between them. This CDR3 reads CATSTLGATYGYTF. CDR3 DNA sequence: TGTGCCACCTCCACCTTAGGGGCAACTTATGGCTACACCTTC.

The V call is TRBV3-1 (or the pseudogene TRBV3-2), the J call TRBJ1-5, with D uncertain. Per the germline V gene, CDR1 is LGHDT and CDR2 is YNNKEL (reference sequence). Trimming pared 2 bases from V and 6 bases from J, leaving 8 bases between. CDR3 length: 13 residues. CDR3 region: CASSQLTSQPQHF. The CDR3, as DNA: TGTGCCAGCAGCCAATTGACAAGTCAGCCCCAGCATTTT.

The DNA of the CDR3 is TGTGCCAGCAGCTTAGGGGACAGAAATGAAGCTTTCTTT. This codes for CASSLGDRNEAFF. This rearrangement joins TRBV7-9 to TRBJ1-1, with 7 bases identical to TRBD1. This CDR3 spans 13 amino acids. Unmatched junction bases numbered 3, after V lost 1 base and J lost 7 bases. Germline assignment: CDR1 SEHNR and CDR2 FQNEAQ (reference sequence).

This chain uses TRBV30 with TRBJ1-1; D unclear. CDR3 length: 13 amino acids. CDR1 and CDR2 (germline): GTSNPN, SVGIG (reference sequence). Trimming removed 0 bases from V and 5 bases from J, with 10 bases in between. The DNA for the CDR3 is TGTGCCTGGAGTGTTCAGGAGGAGACTGAAGCTTTCTTT. Protein product: CAWSVQEETEAFF.

J is TRBJ1-5 and V is TRBV19, with 9 bases aligning to TRBD1. The CDR3 length is 15 residues. The germline gives CDR1 LNHDA, CDR2 SQIVND (reference sequence). The trim removed 7 bases at V and 7 bases at J, leaving 11 bases unmatched. The CDR3 DNA is TGTGCCAGTAAAATTTTACAGGGGGCCCAGCAGCCCCAGCATTTT. Translating gives CASKILQGAQQPQHF.

The V call is TRBV5-1, the J call TRBJ1-1, with D tentatively TRBD1 (6 bases). Trimming removed 5 bases at V and 3 bases at J, with 23 bases between. Germline V lookup: CDR1 SGHRS, CDR2 YFSETQ. The CDR3 runs to 17 residues. DNA of the CDR3: TGCGCCAGCAGGACAGGACCGTCCTCCTCGTGGCACACTGAAGCTTTCTTT. The encoded protein is CASRTGPSSSWHTEAFF.

CDR3 in amino acids: CASSFPTGANVLTF. Written as DNA, the CDR3 is TGTGCCAGCAGCTTTCCTACTGGGGCCAACGTCCTGACTTTC. This chain uses TRBV7-9 with TRBJ2-6; D is unresolved. CDR1 is SEHNR, CDR2 FQNEAQ, per germline (reference sequence). CDR3 length: 14 amino acids. Trimming removed 3 bases at V and 2 bases at J, with 5 bases between.

The chain recombines TRBV5-5 with TRBJ2-7, with TRBD1 matching 10 bases. This CDR3 has 15 residues. The ends lost 4 bases at V and 5 bases at J; junction bases unmatched: 9. Germline V gene lookup returns CDR1 SGHKS and CDR2 YYEKEE (reference sequence). The CDR3 sequence: CASSEKGQGVDEQYF. The CDR3 DNA sequence: TGTGCCAGCAGCGAGAAAGGACAGGGGGTGGACGAGCAGTACTTC.

The chain recombines TRBV30 with TRBJ1-5, with unresolved D. Germline V lookup: CDR1 GTSNPN, CDR2 SVGIG (reference sequence). The ends were cut back, 0 bases at V and 3 bases at J, with 9 bases in the middle. The CDR3 runs to 14 residues. CDR3 nucleotide sequence: TGTGCCTGGAGTGTAGAGAGGGACAATCAGCCCCAGCATTTT. Its protein is CAWSVERDNQPQHF.

This chain uses TRBV2 with TRBJ2-2; TRBD1 matches at 12 bases. Germline assignment: CDR1 SNHLY and CDR2 FYNNEI. Germline trimming cut 5 bases from V and 5 bases from J; bases unmatched to any gene: 3. The CDR3 spans 15 residues. The CDR3 loop is CASSRDRGRTGELFF. The CDR3 DNA sequence: TGTGCCAGCAGTAGGGACAGGGGGCGGACCGGGGAGCTGTTTTTT.

The chain employs TRBV27 and TRBJ1-4; weak D call: TRBD1 (5 bases). CDR1 is MNHEY and CDR2 is SMNVEV in the germline V gene (reference sequence). CDR3 length equals 15 residues. V was shortened by 5 bases and J by 8 bases, with 18 bases between the two germline ends. CDR3 bases: TGTGCCAGCAGTCCTAGACAGAACATGAAAGAAAAACTGTTTTTT. It codes for CASSPRQNMKEKLFF. Full variable domain (rest looked up from reference TRBV27 and TRBJ1-4): EAQVTQNPRYLITVTGKKLTVTCSQNMNHEYMSWYRQDPGLGLRQIYYSMNVEVTDKGDVPEGYKVSRKEKRNFPLILESPSPNQTSLYFCASSPRQNMKEKLFFGSGTQLSVL.

The rearrangement joins TRBV4-3 to TRBJ2-1, with 13 bases aligning to TRBD2. V lost 9 bases and J lost 7; bases outside the gene matches: 9. The CDR3 loop spans 15 amino acids. CDR1 is LGHNA, CDR2 YSLEER, per germline. CDR3 bases: TGCGCCAGTAGACCTGGACTAGCGGGAGTAAATGAGCAGTTCTTC. It encodes CASRPGLAGVNEQFF.